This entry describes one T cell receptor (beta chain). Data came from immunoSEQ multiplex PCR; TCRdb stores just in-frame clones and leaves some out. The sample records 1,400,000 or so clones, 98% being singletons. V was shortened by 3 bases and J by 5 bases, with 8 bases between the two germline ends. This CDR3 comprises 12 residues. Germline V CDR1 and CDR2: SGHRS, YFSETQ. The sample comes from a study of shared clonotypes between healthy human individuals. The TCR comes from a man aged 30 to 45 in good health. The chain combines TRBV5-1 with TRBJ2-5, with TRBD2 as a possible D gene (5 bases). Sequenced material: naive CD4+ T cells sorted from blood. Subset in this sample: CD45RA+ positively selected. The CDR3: CASSWERETQYF. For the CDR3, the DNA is TGCGCCAGCAGCTGGGAGCGGGAGACCCAGTACTTC.